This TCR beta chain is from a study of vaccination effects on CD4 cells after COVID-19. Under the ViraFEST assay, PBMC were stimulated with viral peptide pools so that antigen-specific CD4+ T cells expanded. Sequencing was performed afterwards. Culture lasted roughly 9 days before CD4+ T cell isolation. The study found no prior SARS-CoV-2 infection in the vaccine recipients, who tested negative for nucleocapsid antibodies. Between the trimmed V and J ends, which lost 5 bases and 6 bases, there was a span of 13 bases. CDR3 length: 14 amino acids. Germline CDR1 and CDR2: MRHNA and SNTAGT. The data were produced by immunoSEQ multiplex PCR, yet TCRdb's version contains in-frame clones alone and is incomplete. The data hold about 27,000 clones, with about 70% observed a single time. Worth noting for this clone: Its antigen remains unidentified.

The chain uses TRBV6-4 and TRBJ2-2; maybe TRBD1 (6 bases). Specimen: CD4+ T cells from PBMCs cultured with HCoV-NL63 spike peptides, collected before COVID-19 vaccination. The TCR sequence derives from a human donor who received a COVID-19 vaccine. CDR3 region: CASSRDRTPGELFF. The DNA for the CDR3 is TGTGCCAGCAGTCGAGACAGGACCCCCGGGGAGCTGTTTTTT.